Detailed here is one T cell receptor (beta chain). The source of the sample is a study of T-cell memory formation after mild COVID-19. Via MiXCR, TCRdb re-called the 5' RACE reads, giving one row per CDR3 protein. Of about 190,000 distinct CDR3 sequences listed, 27% are singletons. V lost 5 bases to trimming and J lost 1 base, with 12 bases between them. This CDR3 is built from 14 residues. Germline V CDR1 and CDR2: MDHEN, SYDVKM. The sample comprised PBMCs or a T cell subset sorted from them (not recorded which). The rearrangement links TRBV28 to TRBJ2-7; D gene unclear. The TCR was taken from an adult woman who had mild COVID-19 (a few samples of this study predate the infection). Cell type and time point are not known. CDR3 in DNA: TGTGCCAGCAGTGGCTGGACGGTTTCCTACGAGCAGTACTTC. Translation: CASSGWTVSYEQYF.